These T cell receptor beta chains were read from a single sample in a study of blood T cell repertoires in COVID-19. TCRdb's copy holds only in-frame clones and misses some; the assay was immunoSEQ multiplex PCR. The sample has tens of thousands of clones, more than 65% seen once. The sequencing sample was made of peripheral blood. All receptors come from a human donor in a cohort sampled during active COVID-19. Each CDR3 is given with its conserved first and last residue. A D gene is named only where the DNA matches it firmly. The size field is filled for only some rows; it gives once, few, many or a size class.

d_gene	len	j_gene	abundance	v_gene	CDR3nt	CDR3aa
TRBD2	16	TRBJ2-1	-	TRBV6-5	TGTGCCAGCAGTTACTCCCCTAGCGGGATCTACAATGAGCAGTTCTTC	CASSYSPSGIYNEQFF
TRBD1	15	TRBJ2-1	once	TRBV7-9	TGTGCCAGCAGCTTGACAGGGGGAAGGGGCAATGAGCAGTTCTTC	CASSLTGGRGNEQFF
TRBD1	16	TRBJ2-1	-	TRBV5-1	TGCGCCAGCAGCTTGACCGGGACAGGGACCTACAATGAGCAGTTCTTC	CASSLTGTGTYNEQFF
TRBD2	16	TRBJ2-7	-	TRBV5-1	TGCGCCAGCAGCTTAAGCGGGACCACCCTCACTTACGAGCAGTACTTC	CASSLSGTTLTYEQYF
TRBD1	15	TRBJ2-7	-	TRBV5-1	TGCGCCAGCAGCCGGGGACAGGGAAACTCCTACGAGCAGTACTTC	CASSRGQGNSYEQYF
TRBD1	16	TRBJ1-2	-	TRBV19	TGTGCCAGTAAAAAAGGGACAGGCATGACTAACTATGGCTACACCTTC	CASKKGTGMTNYGYTF
TRBD1	15	TRBJ1-1	-	TRBV18	TGTGCCAGCTCCACTTCGGACAGGGGCGGAACTGAAGCTTTCTTT	CASSTSDRGGTEAFF
-	11	TRBJ2-7	-	TRBV3-1/TRBV3-2	TGTGCCAGCAGCGTCAACTACGAGCAGTACTTC	CASSVNYEQYF
TRBD1	16	TRBJ1-5	-	TRBV28	TGTGCCACCAAAGTAGGACAGGCGTATCTCGGAAGGCCCCAGCATTTT	CATKVGQAYLGRPQHF
TRBD1	15	TRBJ2-4	-	TRBV28	TGTGCCAGCAGCCCCGGGACAGGGGGCGCAAACATTCAGTACTTC	CASSPGTGGANIQYF
TRBD2	16	TRBJ2-1	-	TRBV5-1	TGCGCCAGCAGCCAGATGACTAGCGGGATATACAATGAGCAGTTCTTC	CASSQMTSGIYNEQFF
-	16	TRBJ1-3	-	TRBV11-2	TGTGCCAGCAGCTCCTGGACGGGAACGTCTGGAAACACCATATATTTT	CASSSWTGTSGNTIYF
TRBD2	19	TRBJ2-1	-	TRBV7-3	TGTGCCAGCAGCTTAATGCCCCCTAGCGGGAGACGGAACCACAATGAGCAGTTCTTC	CASSLMPPSGRRNHNEQFF
-	14	TRBJ2-3	-	TRBV18	TGTGCCAGCTCGATTGGGCGAAGTGCAGATACGCAGTATTTT	CASSIGRSADTQYF
-	14	TRBJ1-1	few	TRBV14	TGTGCCAGCAGCCCACCGGGGATGAACACTGAAGCTTTCTTT	CASSPPGMNTEAFF
-	14	TRBJ2-7	-	TRBV29-1	TGCAGCGTTGATGGTGTTTCAGGGTATAACGAGCAGTACTTC	CSVDGVSGYNEQYF
TRBD1	15	TRBJ2-1	-	TRBV28	TGTGCCAGCAGTCACGCCGGGACAGGGGGCAATGAGCAGTTCTTC	CASSHAGTGGNEQFF
-	14	TRBJ2-7	-	TRBV10-1	TGCGCCAGCAGTGAGTCAAGTGGAGACTACGAGCAGTACTTC	CASSESSGDYEQYF
TRBD2	16	TRBJ2-1	-	TRBV27	TGTGCCAGCAGTGCACCTAGCGGGCCGGGGAGGGGTGAGCAGTTCTTC	CASSAPSGPGRGEQFF
-	13	TRBJ1-2	-	TRBV18	TGTGCCAGCTCACCACTCGACAGCTATGGCTACACCTTC	CASSPLDSYGYTF
TRBD1	14	TRBJ2-3	-	TRBV7-9	TGTGCCAGCAGCTTCGGGACAGGGTTAGATACGCAGTATTTT	CASSFGTGLDTQYF
-	16	TRBJ2-6	few	TRBV3-1/TRBV3-2	TGTGCCAGCAGCCAAAGAGGCAGAACTGGGGCCAACGTCCTGACTTTC	CASSQRGRTGANVLTF
-	15	TRBJ1-1	-	TRBV6-5	TGTGCCAGCAGAAAGACCCAGGGTCGGAACACTGAAGCTTTCTTT	CASRKTQGRNTEAFF
TRBD1	13	TRBJ2-7	-	TRBV9	TGTGCCAGCAGCGTGGGACAGGGCGCCGAGCAGTACTTC	CASSVGQGAEQYF
-	14	TRBJ2-3	-	TRBV27	TGTGCCAGCAGTTTACTCAGGGCTCGGGATACGCAGTATTTT	CASSLLRARDTQYF
TRBD2	16	TRBJ2-7	few	TRBV7-8	TGTGCCAGCAGCTCACCGGGACTAGCGGGGGACTACGAGCAGTACTTC	CASSSPGLAGDYEQYF
-	17	TRBJ2-4	-	TRBV5-6	TGTGCCAGCAATTTGGGCTCCCTCCTGGCCAAAAAGGACATTCAGTACTTC	CASNLGSLLAKKDIQYF
-	13	TRBJ1-1	-	TRBV18	TGTGCCAGCTCAATCCGGGAAGGAACTGAAGCTTTCTTT	CASSIREGTEAFF
-	15	TRBJ1-3	few	TRBV2	TGTGCCAGCAGTCCGACCGCGGCCTCTGGAAACACCATATATTTT	CASSPTAASGNTIYF
-	13	TRBJ2-2	-	TRBV7-9	TGTGCCAGCTCTCGGGTTGGCACCGGGGAGCTGTTTTTT	CASSRVGTGELFF
-	15	TRBJ1-3	-	TRBV6-5	TGTGCCAGCAGATCCAGACAGAGCTCTGGAAACACCATATATTTT	CASRSRQSSGNTIYF
TRBD1	15	TRBJ1-2	-	TRBV10-2	TGCGCCAGCAGTGAGTCGCGTTGGGGACAGGGGGGCTACACCTTC	CASSESRWGQGGYTF
-	13	TRBJ2-2	-	TRBV9	TGTGCCAGCAGCCCACTGAACACCGGGGAGCTGTTTTTT	CASSPLNTGELFF
-	11	TRBJ2-1	many	TRBV12-3/TRBV12-4	TGTGCCAGCACCCATTACAATGAGCAGTTCTTC	CASTHYNEQFF
TRBD1	14	TRBJ2-5	-	TRBV18	TGTGCCAGCTCACCACCGACAGGGCGGGAGACCCAGTACTTC	CASSPPTGRETQYF
-	15	TRBJ2-1	few	TRBV27	TGTGCCAGCAGTAGAGCACTAGAAAACTACAATGAGCAGTTCTTC	CASSRALENYNEQFF
TRBD1	15	TRBJ1-2	few	TRBV5-1	TGCGCCAGCAGCTTGGCCGACATGAGGGGGCATGGCTACACCTTC	CASSLADMRGHGYTF
TRBD2	17	TRBJ2-1	-	TRBV4-2	TGTGCCAGCAGCCAAGCTGTGACTAGCGGGAGGCAGGATGAGCAGTTCTTC	CASSQAVTSGRQDEQFF
-	13	TRBJ1-2	-	TRBV28	TGTGCCAGCACCTTCAGGGTCAGTTATGGCTACACCTTC	CASTFRVSYGYTF
TRBD1	14	TRBJ1-4	-	TRBV18	TGTGCCAGCTCAACCGGGACAGGGAATGAAAAACTGTTTTTT	CASSTGTGNEKLFF
TRBD2	19	TRBJ2-1	once	TRBV3-1/TRBV3-2	TGTGCCAGCCGATCGACTAGCGGGGGCTCCCCGAGCTCCTACAATGAGCAGTTCTTC	CASRSTSGGSPSSYNEQFF
-	15	TRBJ1-4	-	TRBV7-9	TGTGCCAGCAGCTTGGGGGGGCTAACTAATGAAAAACTGTTTTTT	CASSLGGLTNEKLFF
TRBD2	22	TRBJ2-1	-	TRBV7-3	TGTGCCAGCCCGCACAATGGGACACCCGGGACTAGCGGGCCCAGACCCTACAATGAGCAGTTCTTC	CASPHNGTPGTSGPRPYNEQFF
TRBD1	14	TRBJ1-2	-	TRBV30	TGTGCCTGGAGTAAAGGGACAGGAACGGATGGCTACACCTTC	CAWSKGTGTDGYTF
TRBD1	14	TRBJ1-1	-	TRBV10-1	TGCGCCAGCAGTTTTGACAGGGGTGGATCTGAAGCTTTCTTT	CASSFDRGGSEAFF
-	12	TRBJ2-5	-	TRBV2	TGTGCCAGCAAGGGGCCCCAAGAGACCCAGTACTTC	CASKGPQETQYF
TRBD1	15	TRBJ2-5	-	TRBV5-6	TGTGCCAGCAGCTGGGGACAGGGGGCGACAGAGACCCAGTACTTC	CASSWGQGATETQYF
-	14	TRBJ1-2	-	TRBV9	TGTGCCAGCAGCGTAGATGGCAATAACTATGGCTACACCTTC	CASSVDGNNYGYTF
TRBD1	18	TRBJ2-2	-	TRBV5-1	TGCGCCAGCAGATATAGCCCCAACTCCGACAGGGGGCCCGGGGAGCTGTTTTTT	CASRYSPNSDRGPGELFF
-	13	TRBJ1-2	-	TRBV4-1	TGCGCCAGCAGCCAAGAAGGGGGCTATGGCTACACCTTC	CASSQEGGYGYTF
TRBD2	17	TRBJ2-1	-	TRBV4-1	TGCGCCAGCAGCCAAGCGCACGCGACTAGCGGTAACAATGAGCAGTTCTTC	CASSQAHATSGNNEQFF